The entry that follows covers one T cell receptor beta chain sequence. This entry comes from a study of blood T cell repertoires in COVID-19. Overall study context: Samples of COVID-19 (acute and convalescent) were obtained from the United States, Italy and Spain. T cells, B-cell-depleted T cells, or PBMCs supplied cDNA or gDNA.

Germline CDR1 and CDR2: SNHLY and FYNNEI. The CDR3 is 14 residues long. Trimming removed 8 bases at V and 3 bases at J, with 16 bases between. In the source study's methods: Amplifying reference gene primers gave estimates of nucleated cell counts. Some clones are missing from TCRdb's copy, which holds only in-frame ones; the method was immunoSEQ multiplex PCR. Clone size and the V and J calls come from that table; the DNA yielded D and trimming. The sample has approximately 190,000 clones; 80% to 90% are singletons. The specimen was peripheral blood. This TCR came from a human donor in a cohort sampled during active COVID-19. The chain couples TRBV2 to TRBJ1-1; TRBD1 might be the D (6 bases). The CDR3 here is CASRIEQGYTEAFF. DNA of the CDR3: TGTGCCAGCCGGATAGAGCAGGGGTACACTGAAGCTTTCTTT.